The following is a T cell receptor (beta chain) sequence with its context. This clone was seen more than once but under ten times. The target of this receptor is not known. Qualities for individual bases were not recorded, and no much larger clone is one base off. Library construction relied on PCR. TCRdb lists the instrument as Illumina HiSeq 4000. The TCR beta-chain CDR3 region of each patient was profiled by high-throughput sequencing. The study's own analysis went as follows. CDR3 differences across clinicopathological groups were used to build a classifier for discriminating distant-metastatic papillary thyroid cancer patients. Repertoire diversity was assessed with the Shannon index, and tumor-blood repertoire similarity with the Morisita-Horn index. TCRdb handled the public reads itself, with Q25 trimming in fastp and clone calling in MiXCR, and kept productive beta chains. These V and J calls originate from TCRdb's pipeline instead of the authors' own analysis. This sample has around 10,000 clones in its table, and 30% to 40% of those were observed once. Of the sample, 16% is held by the ten largest clones.

None of the patients had been given any treatment before thyroid surgery. Using T-cell receptor beta sequencing, the researchers looked back retrospectively at clinical samples from patients, gathered between about 2011 and 2019. The data derive from a study of metastatic and nonmetastatic thyroid tumors (dated by TCRdb to about 2020). Turning to the overall study: The researchers compared repertoires between peripheral blood samples and tumor or nodule tissue samples from patients with malignant or benign thyroid disease.

Trimming takes 5 bases from V and 3 bases from J, and the germline ends sit 14 bases apart. Reading from cysteine to phenylalanine, the CDR3 counts 16 amino acids. Only the CDR3 DNA is retained, 48 bases long and in frame from the first base. CDR1 and CDR2 (MNHNS, SASEGT) derive from the germline V gene. What the work shows at the level of the full study, not this receptor alone: TCR beta diversity was reported as significantly higher in malignant tumors than in benign nodules, in both blood and tumor samples.

Sequencing was done on a sample of adjacent normal tissue. The receptor was isolated from a female donor with papillary thyroid cancer or a benign thyroid nodule (not recorded which). Some clones in this sample may be carry-over from other donors' samples. This chain joins TRBV6-1 to TRBJ1-6; TRBD1 might be the D gene, on 5 matching bases. The sequenced DNA is TGTGCCAGCAGTCGACAGCATAGCAACTATAATTCACCCCTCCACTTT. This is translated as CASSRQHSNYNSPLHF.